Sequencing of this TCR beta chain was carried out in a study of control samples from healthy donors and cancer patients. V was pared by 5 bases and J by 0 bases, with 10 bases of the junction left unmatched. The germline V gene has CDR1 SGHNT and CDR2 YENEEA. The CDR3 totals 17 residues. Assay: immunoSEQ multiplex PCR; the TCRdb copy retains only in-frame clones and omits some. This sample carries 170,000 or so clones, about nine tenths of them seen once, and the ten largest clones take just over 2%. The source of this sequence is a woman in her 40s in good health. This rearrangement joins TRBV11-3 to TRBJ2-3, with 8 nucleotides matching TRBD2. Input material: blood. CDR3 sequence reads: CASSLSGGAASTDTQYF. The CDR3 DNA is TGTGCCAGCAGCCTGTCCGGGGGGGCGGCTAGCACAGATACGCAGTATTTT.